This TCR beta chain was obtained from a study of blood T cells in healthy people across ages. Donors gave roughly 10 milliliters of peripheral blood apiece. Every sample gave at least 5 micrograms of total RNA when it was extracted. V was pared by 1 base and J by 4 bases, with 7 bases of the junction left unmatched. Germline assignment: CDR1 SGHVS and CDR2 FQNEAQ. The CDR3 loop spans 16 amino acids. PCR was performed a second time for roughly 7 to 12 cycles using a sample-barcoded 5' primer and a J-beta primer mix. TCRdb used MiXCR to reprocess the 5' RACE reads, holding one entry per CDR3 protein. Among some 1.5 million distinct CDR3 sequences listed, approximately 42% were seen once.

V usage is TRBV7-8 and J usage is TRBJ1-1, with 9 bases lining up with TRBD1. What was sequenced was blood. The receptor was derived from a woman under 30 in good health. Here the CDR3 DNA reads TGTGCCAGCAGCTTAGGGGGGACAGGGACGGGCACTGAAGCTTTCTTT. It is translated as CASSLGGTGTGTEAFF.